Shown below are 4 T cell receptor beta chains from a single sample sequenced in a study of graft-versus-host responses after intestinal transplantation. Measured with immunoSEQ multiplex PCR; TCRdb has only the in-frame clones, and not every one. Counted here are 40,000 or so clones, 85% to 95% occurring once; the ten biggest clones make up about 4%. The sequencing here drew on PBMCs, taken 734 days after intestinal transplantation. The receptors were sampled from a human patient who received an intestinal transplant, so some T cells may come from the graft donor.

The rearrangement uses TRBV11-1 and TRBJ2-1; D remains unclear. In germline, CDR1 is SGHAT, CDR2 FQDESV (reference sequence). The V end lost 4 bases, the J end lost 3 bases, and 19 bases lay between the germline ends. CDR3 size: 17 residues. DNA for the CDR3: TGTGCCAGCAGCTATCGACCCGGTTCCGTTGGCTACAATGAGCAGTTCTTC. Its protein product is CASSYRPGSVGYNEQFF.

The chain carries TRBV7-9 and TRBJ1-1; no definite D call. The germline CDR1 and CDR2 sequences are SEHNR and FQNEAQ (reference sequence). The germline V and J ends were trimmed by 5 bases and 2 bases, with 12 bases remaining between them. The CDR3 runs to 14 residues. CDR3 in amino acids: CASSPLGDNTEAFF. For the CDR3, the DNA is TGTGCCAGCAGCCCCCTGGGAGACAACACTGAAGCTTTCTTT.

The chain recombines TRBV29-1 with TRBJ2-7; possible D gene TRBD2, 7 bases. The germline gives CDR1 SQVTM, CDR2 ANQGSEA. This CDR3 is 11 amino acids long. Trimming stripped 7 bases from V and 5 bases from J, with 12 bases between. The CDR3 DNA reads as TGCAGCGGGGGGGGCCTTCACGAGCAGTACTTC. It codes for CSGGGLHEQYF.

J is TRBJ2-5 and V is TRBV10-3, with 9 positions matching TRBD1. This CDR3 region has 15 residues. Germline V gene lookup returns CDR1 ENHRY and CDR2 SYGVKD. V lost 3 bases, J lost 3 bases, and 5 bases stayed unmatched. CDR3: CAISDYGTGKETQYF. The CDR3 DNA follows: TGTGCCATCAGTGATTACGGGACAGGGAAAGAGACCCAGTACTTC.